These 9 T cell receptor beta chains came from one sample sequenced in a study of blood T cell repertoires in COVID-19. TCRdb's table, derived via immunoSEQ multiplex PCR, lists solely in-frame clones and lacks some. The table records fewer than 200,000 clones, approximately 87% of them present only once. Sequenced: PBMCs or T cells enriched from blood (not recorded which). The receptors stem from a woman aged 50 to 60 who had recovered from COVID-19.

The chain has TRBV5-3 and TRBJ2-7, with D uncertain. TRBV5-3 is flagged as an ORF with uncertain function. The CDR3 loop spans 13 amino acids. V lost 4 bases and J lost 0, with 8 bases in between. CDR3 in DNA: TGTGCCAGAAGCCTTTGGAGCTCCTACGAGCAGTACGTC. This encodes CARSLWSSYEQYV.

The chain employs TRBV4-1 and TRBJ1-5; TRBD1 agrees at 8 bases. J gave up 8 bases and V 3 bases, and 9 bases lay outside the gene matches. The CDR3 spans 15 residues. Germline loops: CDR1 MGHRA, CDR2 YSYEKL. The DNA for the CDR3 is TGCGCCAGCAGCCACCGCACGACAGGGGAAGAGCCCCAGCATTTT. It is translated as CASSHRTTGEEPQHF.

This clone was counted between two and nine times. This chain links TRBV7-9 with TRBJ1-4, with 9 positions matching TRBD1. The CDR3 length is 16 residues. The germline gives CDR1 SEHNR, CDR2 FQNEAQ (reference sequence). With 1 base clipped from V and 7 bases from J, the junction kept 7 bases outside the gene matches. CDR3 in DNA: TGTGCCAGCAGCTTAGGCTCGGGGACAGGGAGTGAAAAACTGTTTTTT. Protein sequence: CASSLGSGTGSEKLFF.

CDR3 sequence (DNA): TGTGCCATTTCCTCGGGCGGGGAGCTGTTTTTT. It specifies CAISSGGELFF. V is TRBV19 and J is TRBJ2-2; no clear D. The CDR3 is 11 residues long. Germline CDR1 LNHDA, CDR2 SQIVND (reference sequence). V lost 10 bases and J lost 7, with 10 bases in between.

The chain recombines TRBV19 with TRBJ1-6; the D gene is possibly TRBD1 (6 bases). Germline-derived CDR1 and CDR2 are LNHDA and SQIVND (reference sequence). Trimming removed 4 bases from V and 13 bases from J, with 11 bases in between. The CDR3 extends over 12 amino acids. CDR3 protein: CASSTPGQPLHF. CDR3 sequence (DNA): TGTGCCAGTAGTACCCCCGGACAGCCCCTCCACTTT.

The J gene is TRBJ1-1, the V gene TRBV2; a weak D match, TRBD1 (5 bases). The CDR3 is 13 residues long. Looked up from germline, CDR1 is SNHLY and CDR2 is FYNNEI. V gave up 11 bases and J gave up 0 bases, with 13 bases separating them. This CDR3 reads CAGGTSMNTEAFF. Here the CDR3 DNA reads TGTGCCGGGGGGACGAGCATGAACACTGAAGCTTTCTTT.

The chain joins TRBV27 to TRBJ1-4, with D uncertain. CDR1 is MNHEY, CDR2 SMNVEV, per germline (reference sequence). This CDR3 spans 14 amino acids. V gave up 2 bases and J gave up 7 bases, with 11 bases separating them. The CDR3 nucleotides are TGTGCCAGCAGTTTAGTTCCAGGAGGTGAAAAACTGTTTTTT. Translated, it gives CASSLVPGGEKLFF.

The chain uses TRBV2 and TRBJ1-4; 7 nucleotides line up with TRBD1. Germline-derived CDR1 and CDR2 are SNHLY and FYNNEI. J gave up 3 bases and V 7 bases, and 5 bases lay outside the gene matches. The CDR3 is made up of 14 amino acids. The CDR3 here is CASIPDRPNEKLFF. Here the CDR3 DNA reads TGTGCCAGCATCCCGGACAGGCCTAATGAAAAACTGTTTTTT.

V and J are TRBV5-4 and TRBJ2-1; the match to TRBD2 covers 9 bases. Germline-derived CDR1 and CDR2 are SGHNT and YYREEE (reference sequence). With 0 bases clipped from V and 4 bases from J, the junction kept 5 bases outside the gene matches. The CDR3 is 16 residues long. The CDR3 nucleotides are TGTGCCAGCAGCTTGGTCCCCACTAGCGGGTACAATGAGCAGTTCTTC. It specifies CASSLVPTSGYNEQFF.